These 7 T cell receptor beta chains came from one sample sequenced in a study of T cell clones after liver transplantation. The repertoire was sequenced with immunoSEQ multiplex PCR; TCRdb's copy has only in-frame clones and lacks some. The data hold roughly 120,000 clones, with 75% to 95% observed a single time. Sample: CD4+ T cells from blood, taken 12 months after liver transplant. Receptor source: a human patient who received a liver transplant. The graft donor may be the source of some T cells.

The chain is built from TRBV28 and TRBJ2-7, with D unclear. Germline loops: CDR1 MDHEN, CDR2 SYDVKM. The CDR3 contains 11 residues. Trimming stripped 5 bases from V and 4 bases from J, with 6 bases between. CDR3 protein: CASSIGYEQYF. CDR3 coding DNA: TGTGCCAGCAGTATAGGTTACGAGCAGTACTTC. Combining the CDR3 with reference TRBV28 and TRBJ2-7 gives the whole variable domain DVKVTQSSRYLVKRTGEKVFLECVQDMDHENMFWYRQDPGLGLRLIYFSYDVKMKEKGDIPEGYSVSREKKERFSLILESASTNQTSMYLCASSIGYEQYFGPGTRLTVT.

This chain joins TRBV12-5 and TRBJ1-2; D gene ambiguous. Trimming took 5 bases from V and 4 from J, leaving 14 bases between them. The germline V gene encodes CDR1 LGHNT and CDR2 FRNRAP. This CDR3 comprises 14 residues. As DNA, the CDR3 is TGTGCTAGTGGTCCCCTTCGAGGATCCTATGGCTACACCTTC. Amino acid sequence: CASGPLRGSYGYTF.

This clone has only one observation. The chain is built from TRBV19 and TRBJ1-1, with unresolved D. The germline V gene has CDR1 LNHDA and CDR2 SQIVND (reference sequence). This CDR3 has 14 residues. Trimming took off 3 bases at V and 1 base at J, with 9 bases between the two ends. CDR3 bases: TGTGCCAGTAGTATCGGGCGAGGGAACACTGAAGCTTTCTTT. The encoded protein is CASSIGRGNTEAFF.

In its sample, this clone was seen once. The chain couples TRBV30 to TRBJ1-2; tentatively, D is TRBD1 (6 bases). The CDR3 covers 13 residues. CDR1 and CDR2 (germline): GTSNPN, SVGIG (reference sequence). Trimming pared 2 bases from V and 4 bases from J, leaving 11 bases between. CDR3 sequence (DNA): TGTGCCTGGAGTACGGGGGCAGGCTATGGCTACACCTTC. Protein sequence: CAWSTGAGYGYTF. The complete variable domain, with remaining parts taken from reference TRBV30 and TRBJ1-2, reads SQTIHQWPATLVQPVGSPLSLECTVEGTSNPNLYWYRQAAGRGLQLLFYSVGIGQISSEVPQNLSASRPQDRQFILSSKKLLLSDSGFYLCAWSTGAGYGYTFGSGTRLTVV.

For the CDR3, the DNA is TGTGCCAGCAGCTTAGGGTACAGGGGGTATTCTAATGAAAAACTGTTTTTT. Residues: CASSLGYRGYSNEKLFF. V is TRBV7-8 and J is TRBJ1-4; the match to TRBD1 covers 8 bases. There are 17 residues in the CDR3. CDR1 SGHVS and CDR2 FQNEAQ come from the germline V gene. Trimming took 1 base from V and 3 from J; bases not matched to a gene: 7.

The CDR3 spells CASSLGTSGSHTTDTQYF. CDR3 sequence (DNA): TGTGCCAGCAGCTTGGGGACTAGCGGGAGCCATACGACAGATACGCAGTATTTT. The genes are TRBV5-4 and TRBJ2-3; 13 bases map to TRBD2. After removal of 0 bases from V and 3 bases from J, the junction contained 7 bases not matched to a gene. This CDR3 contains 18 residues. Germline-derived CDR1 and CDR2 are SGHNT and YYREEE (reference sequence).

The V call is TRBV6-5, the J call TRBJ2-7; TRBD1 aligns across 7 bases. The CDR3 covers 15 residues. Germline CDR1 is MNHEY and CDR2 is SVGAGI. With 4 bases clipped from V and 2 bases from J, the junction kept 8 bases outside the gene matches. The CDR3 spells CASSSGTEGPYEQYF. CDR3 nucleotides: TGTGCCAGCAGTTCGGGGACAGAGGGGCCCTACGAGCAGTACTTC.